Listed below are T cell receptor beta chains from one sample, sequenced in a study of blood T cell repertoires in COVID-19. Clones were sequenced by immunoSEQ multiplex PCR, and TCRdb holds only the in-frame ones, with some missing. Found here are roughly 670,000 clones, about nine tenths of them singletons; the top ten hold roughly 0.26%. Material: peripheral blood. The receptor source for this set is a woman younger than 30 with acute or convalescent COVID-19. The CDR3 runs from the conserved cysteine through the conserved F or W. The D gene is left open where the match is weak. Clone size is not always given. Where it is, it says once, few, many or a class for expanded clones.

d_call: NA
v_call: TRBV12-3/TRBV12-4
j_call: TRBJ1-3
clone_size: NA
cdr3_aa: CASSTGYGNTIYF
cdr3_nt: TGTGCCAGCAGTACGGGGTACGGAAACACCATATATTTT

d_call: NA
v_call: TRBV18
j_call: TRBJ2-5
clone_size: NA
cdr3_aa: CASSPLDSQETQYF
cdr3_nt: TGTGCCAGCTCACCACTGGACTCCCAAGAGACCCAGTACTTC

d_call: NA
v_call: TRBV27
j_call: TRBJ2-7
clone_size: NA
cdr3_aa: CASSLGGSSYEQYF
cdr3_nt: TGTGCCAGCAGTTTAGGCGGCAGCTCCTACGAGCAGTACTTC

d_call: NA
v_call: TRBV19
j_call: TRBJ1-1
clone_size: once
cdr3_aa: CASSMWAESYGAFF
cdr3_nt: TGTGCCAGTAGTATGTGGGCAGAGTCTTATGGAGCTTTCTTT

d_call: NA
v_call: TRBV28
j_call: TRBJ1-6
clone_size: once
cdr3_aa: CASRSPGNSPLHF
cdr3_nt: TGTGCCAGCAGGTCGCCGGGGAATTCACCCCTCCACTTT

d_call: NA
v_call: TRBV23-1
j_call: TRBJ2-3
clone_size: NA
cdr3_aa: CASSPVLTDTQYF
cdr3_nt: TGCGCCAGCAGCCCGGTCCTGACAGATACGCAGTATTTT

d_call: NA
v_call: TRBV11-2
j_call: TRBJ1-1
clone_size: NA
cdr3_aa: CASTNHFGGPEAFF
cdr3_nt: TGTGCCAGCACCAACCACTTCGGGGGACCTGAAGCTTTCTTT

d_call: NA
v_call: TRBV30
j_call: TRBJ1-6
clone_size: NA
cdr3_aa: CAPPLLLQDYNSPLHF
cdr3_nt: TGTGCCCCCCCACTCCTGTTGCAGGACTATAATTCACCCCTCCACTTT

d_call: NA
v_call: TRBV6-5
j_call: TRBJ1-6
clone_size: NA
cdr3_aa: CASSYFGVARGPLHF
cdr3_nt: TGTGCCAGCAGTTACTTCGGGGTGGCTCGTGGACCCCTCCACTTT

d_call: TRBD1
v_call: TRBV19
j_call: TRBJ1-5
clone_size: once
cdr3_aa: CASSPRTGIQPQHF
cdr3_nt: TGTGCCAGTAGTCCTAGGACAGGGATTCAGCCCCAGCATTTT

d_call: TRBD2
v_call: TRBV3-1/TRBV3-2
j_call: TRBJ2-5
clone_size: NA
cdr3_aa: CASSQDRRSGGPETQYF
cdr3_nt: TGTGCCAGCAGCCAAGATCGGCGGTCGGGGGGGCCAGAGACCCAGTACTTC

d_call: TRBD1
v_call: TRBV6-5
j_call: TRBJ1-1
clone_size: few
cdr3_aa: CASSRDGDSPTFF
cdr3_nt: TGTGCCAGCAGCCGCGACGGGGACAGTCCGACTTTCTTT

d_call: TRBD2
v_call: TRBV7-2
j_call: TRBJ2-3
clone_size: NA
cdr3_aa: CASSLISGAGADTQYF
cdr3_nt: TGTGCCAGCAGCTTGATTAGCGGGGCGGGTGCAGATACGCAGTATTTT

d_call: NA
v_call: TRBV4-1
j_call: TRBJ1-1
clone_size: NA
cdr3_aa: CASSQPRDWGTEAFF
cdr3_nt: TGCGCCAGCAGCCAGCCCAGGGATTGGGGCACTGAAGCTTTCTTT

d_call: TRBD1
v_call: TRBV10-3
j_call: TRBJ2-2
clone_size: NA
cdr3_aa: CAISESRGLVRGAVF
cdr3_nt: TGTGCCATCAGTGAGAGTAGGGGGCTTGTCCGGGGAGCTGTTTTT

d_call: NA
v_call: TRBV5-1
j_call: TRBJ1-1
clone_size: NA
cdr3_aa: CASSLQGYTEAFF
cdr3_nt: TGCGCCAGCAGCCTACAGGGTTACACTGAAGCTTTCTTT

d_call: TRBD1
v_call: TRBV19
j_call: TRBJ1-5
clone_size: NA
cdr3_aa: CASKRTGLNQPQHF
cdr3_nt: TGTGCCAGTAAACGGACAGGGCTCAACCAGCCCCAGCATTTT